The 2 T cell receptor beta chains given below trace back to one sample, sequenced in a study of T cell changes during pregnancy in multiple sclerosis. TCRdb's table, derived via immunoSEQ multiplex PCR, lists solely in-frame clones and lacks some. The sample comprises roughly 69,000 clones, roughly 93% of which are singletons, and approximately 1.4% rests with the top ten. This specimen consisted of peripheral blood, obtained in the third trimester of pregnancy. Every receptor here comes from a female donor with multiple sclerosis, enrolled in a pregnancy study.

The chain is built from TRBV7-3 and TRBJ2-2; D not certain. The V and J ends lost 3 bases and 0 bases respectively, with 5 bases between them. The CDR3 spans 14 residues. Germline V gene data show CDR1 as SGHTA and CDR2 as FQGTGA. The CDR3 region has the DNA TGTGCCAGCAGCTTTACAGCGAACACCGGGGAGCTGTTTTTT. This encodes CASSFTANTGELFF.

The genes are TRBV5-1 and TRBJ2-6, with D possibly matching TRBD1 (5 bases). CDR1 and CDR2 (germline): SGHRS, YFSETQ. The CDR3 length is 16 residues. V lost 1 base, J lost 2 bases, and 10 bases lay in between. The CDR3 spells CASSLQGFPGANVLTF. The CDR3 DNA reads as TGCGCCAGCAGCTTGCAGGGATTCCCTGGGGCCAACGTCCTGACTTTC.